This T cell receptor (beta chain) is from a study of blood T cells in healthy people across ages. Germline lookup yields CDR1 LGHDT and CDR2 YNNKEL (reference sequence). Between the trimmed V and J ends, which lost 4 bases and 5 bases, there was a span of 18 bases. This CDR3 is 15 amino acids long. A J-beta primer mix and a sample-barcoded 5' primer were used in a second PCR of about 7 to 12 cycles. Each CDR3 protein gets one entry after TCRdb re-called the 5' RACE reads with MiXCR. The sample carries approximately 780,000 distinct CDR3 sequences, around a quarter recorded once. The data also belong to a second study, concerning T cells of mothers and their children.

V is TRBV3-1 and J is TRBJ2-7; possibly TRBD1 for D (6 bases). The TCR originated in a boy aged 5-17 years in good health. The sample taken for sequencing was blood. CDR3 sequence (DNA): TGTGCCAGCAGCCTCCCCAAGGGGGATATCAACGAGCAGTACTTC. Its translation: CASSLPKGDINEQYF.